This T cell receptor (beta chain) was observed in a study of T cells in localized non-small cell lung cancer (dated by TCRdb to about 2020). Looking at the study overall: Comparing tumors with uninvolved tumor-adjacent lungs, the study looked at the T cell repertoires of a few hundred patients with early-stage NSCLC. A mean age of around 69 years was recorded for the NSCLC patients, of whom approximately 130 were male and 95 to 110 were female. The cohort consisted of approximately 240 treatment-naive NSCLC patients whose localized lung tumors had been resected.

Broad study findings and their caveats: Because multi-region sequencing of the tumors was not done, intratumor heterogeneity could not be ruled out. Higher blood T cell density associated with longer overall survival, while higher adjacent-lung clonality associated with shorter survival. Because the study design was exploratory, TCR variables were selected using unadjusted p-values without false-discovery rate correction. Uninvolved tumor-adjacent lung showed the highest T cell clonality, higher than tumor, which suggests more focused antigenic responses in the uninvolved tumor-adjacent lung. A median of approximately 57 of the top 100 tumor clones were detected in paired uninvolved adjacent lung, and some 29 of these tumor clones were also found among the top 100 clones of the paired uninvolved adjacent lung.

Its CDR3 holds 16 amino acids, cysteine through phenylalanine. Only the CDR3 DNA stays, 48 bases, in frame from base 1. The germline V gene (reference sequence) yields LNHDA for CDR1 and SQIVND for CDR2. Trimmed from V: 7 bases; trimmed from J: 0 bases; junction bases lacking a gene match: 11. The immunoSEQ Assay was used to sequence TCR beta CDR3 regions from DNA. In the paper's pipeline: To compute T cell density, TCR beta template counts were normalized to usable DNA, which was estimated by amplifying housekeeping genes. The preseqR package was used to estimate richness by extrapolating to 400,000 templates for PBMC samples and to 120,000 templates for tissue samples. Clonality was calculated as one minus Pielou's evenness. Tissue-enriched TCRs were identified through differential abundance testing performed on productive amino-acid clonotypes, with a minimum total count of 5 and an alpha of 0.1. The Jaccard Index and the Morisita Overlap Index were used to measure how much the repertoires overlapped between compartments. TCR beta CDR3s were clustered by GLIPH together with public tetramer-defined viral CDR3s, and at least three viral sequences plus V-gene enrichment were required for viral motifs. Here the immuneACCESS table is served through TCRdb, limited to in-frame sequences with V and J called. Missing clones are a known gap in these copies; in checked studies unresolved V genes cover under half, and the rest lacks a known reason. The DNA was the basis for D and trimming; V, J and clone size are from that table. A total of roughly 1,400 clones appear in this sample, under 30% of them only once. Over 7.5% of the sample is held by the ten biggest clonotypes.

This clone is large (0.1 to 1%) in its sample. Which antigen it targets is not known. The record has no base qualities; no much larger clone is one base away. At diagnosis, peripheral blood, uninvolved tumor-adjacent lung and tumor were collected and stored as a combination of fresh-frozen and FFPE material. Source: lung tumor tissue, taken before any cancer treatment. The sequence was obtained from a man aged 35 to 69 with stage II lung adenocarcinoma. The sequence is built from TRBV19 and TRBJ1-1; 7 junctional bases match TRBD1. The CDR3 has the sequence CASNVWTGTMNTEAFF. In nucleotide form, the sequence is TGTGCCAGTAATGTATGGACAGGTACCATGAACACTGAAGCTTTCTTT.